Sequencing of this T cell receptor beta chain was carried out in a study of T cells in narcolepsy. Overall study findings and caveats: Blood of same and different patients, but not healthy controls, reportedly held recurring autoreactive clonotypes. HCRT-specific and TRIB2-specific autoreactive clonotypes appeared among same-patient CSF and blood CD4+ clonotypes.

Using immunoSEQ multiplex PCR, the repertoire was profiled, and TCRdb retains in-frame clones only, with some absent. The repertoire has approximately 31,000 clones, roughly 78% of them found once; the top ten carry about 1.2%. The germline V and J ends were trimmed by 6 bases and 4 bases, with 7 bases remaining between them. This CDR3 contains 12 residues. Germline CDR1 reads MNHNS; CDR2 reads SASEGT. Details on this clone: Its cognate antigen is unknown.

This receptor was identified in a human donor with narcolepsy. V gene TRBV6-1 combines with J gene TRBJ2-1; TRBD2 might be the D (6 bases). Input material: CD45RA- memory CD4+ T cells from PBMCs. CDR3 region: CASSGTYNEQFF. The CDR3 nucleotides read TGTGCCAGCAGCGGGACTTACAATGAGCAGTTCTTC.